This T cell receptor (beta chain) was recorded in a study of blood T cell repertoires in COVID-19. Looking at the study overall: There were acute and convalescent COVID-19 samples, and they came from the United States, Italy and Spain.

Authors' methods: Cell counts per sample came from amplifying reference gene primers. Sequencing was performed with immunoSEQ multiplex PCR; in TCRdb, only in-frame clones are kept and a portion is missing. V and J calls and clone size follow that table, whereas D and trimming were derived from the DNA. Of some 130,000 clones detected, approximately 80% appear once; the ten largest clones hold under 2.5%. Trimming pared 3 bases from V and 3 bases from J, leaving 9 bases between. Germline loops: CDR1 SGHVS, CDR2 FQNEAQ. This CDR3 has 13 amino acids. This chain links TRBV7-8 with TRBJ2-7, with a possible D match to TRBD2 (6 bases). Sequencing was carried out using peripheral blood. The source of this sequence is a man in his sixties or seventies with acute or convalescent COVID-19. CDR3 region: CASSLGGRYEQYF. CDR3 coding DNA: TGTGCCAGCAGCTTGGGGGGACGCTACGAGCAGTACTTC.